These T cell receptor beta chains were read from a single sample in a study of blood T cell repertoires in COVID-19. Clones were read by immunoSEQ multiplex PCR, and TCRdb kept only the in-frame ones, dropping some. The table lists some 270,000 clones, nearly 90% of them singletons. Sequencing was done on a sample of peripheral blood. These TCRs come from a woman aged 55-75 years with COVID-19, enrolled during active disease. The CDR3 runs from the conserved cysteine through the conserved F or W. Fields, in order: clone size, J gene, V gene, D gene, CDR3 protein, CDR3 DNA. A D gene is named only where the DNA matches it firmly. Only some rows state a clone size, as once, few, many or a class for expanded clones.

>-|TRBJ1-1|TRBV18|-
CASSPPETANTEAFF
TGTGCCAGCTCACCACCGGAAACAGCAAACACTGAAGCTTTCTTT
>-|TRBJ2-5|TRBV4-2|-
CASSQDPRDKYF
TGTGCCAGCAGCCAAGACCCCAGGGACAAGTACTTC
>-|TRBJ2-2|TRBV7-3|-
CASSPRTASISGELFF
TGTGCCAGCAGCCCCCGGACTGCCTCCATATCCGGGGAGCTGTTTTTT
>-|TRBJ1-4|TRBV5-1|-
CASSLGGKVEKLFF
TGCGCCAGCAGCTTAGGGGGAAAGGTTGAAAAACTGTTTTTT
>-|TRBJ2-1|TRBV3-1/TRBV3-2|-
CASSLVSSYNEQFF
TGTGCCAGCAGCCTAGTGAGCTCCTACAATGAGCAGTTCTTC
>-|TRBJ1-5|TRBV7-9|TRBD1
CASSSDRVSNQPQHF
TGTGCCAGCAGCTCGGACAGGGTTTCCAATCAGCCCCAGCATTTT
>few|TRBJ1-2|TRBV2|TRBD1
CAGKPGQVGGYTF
TGTGCCGGAAAACCGGGACAGGTTGGTGGCTACACCTTC
>-|TRBJ2-3|TRBV15|-
CATRDTRSTDTQYF
TGTGCCACCCGGGACACTAGAAGCACAGATACGCAGTATTTT
>once|TRBJ2-7|TRBV2|-
CASSLSNYEQYF
TGTGCCAGCAGCCTAAGCAACTACGAGCAGTACTTC
>once|TRBJ1-2|TRBV12-3/TRBV12-4|-
CASSLRQLYGYTF
TGTGCCAGCAGTTTACGACAGCTCTATGGCTACACCTTC
>-|TRBJ2-3|TRBV13|-
CASSLLSGTDTQYF
TGTGCCAGCAGCTTATTGTCAGGCACAGATACGCAGTATTTT
>-|TRBJ2-2|TRBV12-5|-
CASGAFSTGELFF
TGTGCTAGTGGTGCCTTTAGCACCGGGGAGCTGTTTTTT
>-|TRBJ2-7|TRBV19|-
CASSPLDRPYEQYF
TGTGCCAGTAGCCCCCTGGACAGACCCTACGAGCAGTACTTC
>-|TRBJ2-5|TRBV7-2|-
CASSLQGGGPGLETQYF
TGTGCCAGCAGCTTACAAGGGGGGGGCCCTGGCCTCGAGACCCAGTACTTC
>-|TRBJ1-2|TRBV5-1|TRBD1
CASSPGQGGYTF
TGCGCCAGCAGCCCTGGACAGGGTGGCTACACCTTC
>once|TRBJ2-1|TRBV6-4|TRBD1
CASSDRLLDLSTGAYNEQFF
TGTGCCAGCAGTGATCGCTTATTGGATCTCTCGACAGGGGCCTACAATGAGCAGTTCTTC
>-|TRBJ1-1|TRBV18|-
CASSPVARAFF
TGTGCCAGCTCACCCGTCGCCCGGGCTTTCTTT
>-|TRBJ1-1|TRBV10-3|TRBD1
CAISESRTGGLNTEAFF
TGTGCCATCAGTGAGTCAAGGACAGGGGGTTTGAACACTGAAGCTTTCTTT
>-|TRBJ2-1|TRBV19|TRBD2
CASSIGRANEQFF
TGTGCCAGTAGTATCGGGAGGGCCAATGAGCAGTTCTTC
>once|TRBJ1-2|TRBV7-2|-
CASSLRGGANYGYTF
TGTGCCAGCAGCTTAAGGGGGGGAGCTAACTATGGCTACACCTTC
>once|TRBJ2-2|TRBV11-2|-
CASRADTGELFF
TGTGCCAGCCGCGCCGACACCGGGGAGCTGTTTTTT
>-|TRBJ1-3|TRBV3-1/TRBV3-2|-
CASSQVSSGNTIYF
TGTGCCAGCAGCCAAGTCAGCTCTGGAAACACCATATATTTT
>many|TRBJ1-1|TRBV11-2|-
CASSLVGHTTEAFF
TGTGCCAGCAGCTTAGTGGGACACACCACTGAAGCTTTCTTT
>-|TRBJ2-2|TRBV29-1|-
CSALRTGELFF
TGCAGCGCACTCAGGACCGGGGAGCTGTTTTTT
>once|TRBJ2-3|TRBV7-2|-
CASRAGTSSTDTQYF
TGTGCCAGCAGGGCCGGGACTTCTAGCACAGATACGCAGTATTTT
>once|TRBJ2-7|TRBV9|TRBD1
CASSVGDSYTYEQYF
TGTGCCAGCAGCGTAGGGGACAGTTACACCTACGAGCAGTACTTC
>-|TRBJ2-2|TRBV7-3|-
CASSLTRNTGELFF
TGTGCCAGCAGCTTAACCCGTAACACCGGGGAGCTGTTTTTT
>once|TRBJ1-2|TRBV2|TRBD1
CASTERDRVRYGYTF
TGTGCCAGCACCGAACGGGACAGGGTACGGTATGGCTACACCTTC
>-|TRBJ1-1|TRBV9|-
CASSVGASNTEAFF
TGTGCCAGCAGCGTAGGAGCCTCGAACACTGAAGCTTTCTTT
>-|TRBJ1-4|TRBV5-4|-
CASSLGGANEKLFF
TGTGCCAGCAGCTTGGGGGGAGCTAATGAAAAACTGTTTTTT
>-|TRBJ1-3|TRBV30|-
CAWSHRDAGNTIYF
TGTGCCTGGAGTCATCGAGATGCGGGAAACACCATATATTTT
>-|TRBJ1-1|TRBV30|-
CAWSVTFGLNTEAFF
TGTGCCTGGAGTGTAACGTTCGGACTTAACACTGAAGCTTTCTTT
>-|TRBJ2-1|TRBV5-1|TRBD2
CASSSGGEVYNEQFF
TGCGCCAGCTCCTCCGGGGGGGAAGTTTACAATGAGCAGTTCTTC
>-|TRBJ1-1|TRBV19|TRBD1
CASRAETGGARTEAFF
TGTGCCAGTAGGGCTGAGACAGGGGGCGCGCGGACTGAAGCTTTCTTT
>-|TRBJ2-7|TRBV25-1|TRBD1
CASSEPDRSYEQYF
TGTGCCAGCAGTGAGCCGGACAGGTCATACGAGCAGTACTTC
>few|TRBJ1-2|TRBV5-4|TRBD1
CASSFRDRDNYGYTF
TGTGCCAGCAGCTTCCGGGACAGAGATAACTATGGCTACACCTTC
>-|TRBJ2-2|TRBV5-6|-
CASSPPRGRNTGELFF
TGTGCCAGCAGCCCCCCGCGGGGGCGAAACACCGGGGAGCTGTTTTTT
>-|TRBJ1-2|TRBV3-1/TRBV3-2|-
CASSQGYQIYGYTF
TGTGCCAGCAGCCAAGGATACCAGATCTATGGCTACACCTTC
>-|TRBJ1-4|TRBV30|TRBD1
CAWLARDSPNEKLFF
TGTGCCTGGTTGGCTAGGGACAGCCCTAATGAAAAACTGTTTTTT
>-|TRBJ1-1|TRBV5-1|TRBD1
CASSLGQGADTEAFF
TGCGCCAGCAGCTTGGGGCAGGGGGCTGACACTGAAGCTTTCTTT
>-|TRBJ1-2|TRBV5-1|-
CASSLRSGRGGYTF
TGCGCCAGCAGCTTAAGATCCGGCAGGGGCGGCTACACCTTC
>once|TRBJ1-2|TRBV10-3|-
CAISENRELGGYTF
TGTGCCATCAGTGAAAACAGGGAGTTGGGTGGCTACACCTTC
>-|TRBJ1-5|TRBV4-2|-
CASSQVGGDRYQPQHF
TGTGCCAGCAGCCAAGTGGGTGGAGACAGGTACCAGCCCCAGCATTTT
>-|TRBJ1-6|TRBV7-2|-
CASSLPPGDPSYNSPLHF
TGTGCCAGCAGCTTACCTCCAGGGGATCCATCCTATAATTCACCCCTCCACTTT
>-|TRBJ2-1|TRBV5-1|-
CASSLEASRGAGNEQFF
TGCGCCAGCAGCTTGGAGGCGTCCCGGGGGGCGGGGAATGAGCAGTTCTTC
>-|TRBJ1-3|TRBV28|-
CASRLQVAGNTIYF
TGTGCCAGCAGACTACAGGTAGCTGGAAACACCATATATTTT
>-|TRBJ2-2|TRBV18|TRBD2
CASSPGTTSNTGELFF
TGTGCCAGCTCACCCGGGACTACAAGTAACACCGGGGAGCTGTTTTTT
>-|TRBJ2-5|TRBV7-7|TRBD1
CASSSVGQGKETQYF
TGTGCCAGCAGCTCGGTGGGACAGGGGAAAGAGACCCAGTACTTC
>-|TRBJ2-3|TRBV7-3|-
CASSLMGRVGDTQYF
TGTGCCAGCAGCTTAATGGGCAGGGTTGGAGATACGCAGTATTTT
>-|TRBJ1-1|TRBV6-6|TRBD1
CASRKGARNTEAFF
TGTGCCAGCAGAAAGGGGGCAAGGAACACTGAAGCTTTCTTT